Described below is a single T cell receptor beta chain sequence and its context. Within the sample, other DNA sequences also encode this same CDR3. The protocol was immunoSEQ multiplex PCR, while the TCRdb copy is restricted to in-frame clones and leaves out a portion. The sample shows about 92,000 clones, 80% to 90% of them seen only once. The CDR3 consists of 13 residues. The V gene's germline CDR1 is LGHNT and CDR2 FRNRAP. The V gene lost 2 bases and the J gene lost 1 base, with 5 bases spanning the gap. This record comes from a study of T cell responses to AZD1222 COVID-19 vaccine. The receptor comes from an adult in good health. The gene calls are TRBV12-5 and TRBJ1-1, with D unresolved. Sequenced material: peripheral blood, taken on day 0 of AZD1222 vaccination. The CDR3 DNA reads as TGTGCTAGTGGTTTGACGGGGAACACTGAAGCTTTCTTT. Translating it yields CASGLTGNTEAFF.